The 17 T cell receptor beta chains below come from one sample, sequenced in a study of T cell responses to AZD1222 COVID-19 vaccine. Produced via immunoSEQ multiplex PCR; TCRdb's table is partial and in-frame only. The sample has about 130,000 clones, just under 95% seen once. The sequencing here drew on peripheral blood, taken 28 days after the second AZD1222 dose. These receptors were collected from an adult who received the AZD1222 COVID-19 vaccine.

The CDR3 spells CASRGLGETQYF. As DNA, the CDR3 is TGTGCTTCAAGGGGGTTGGGGGAGACCCAGTACTTC. The chain has TRBV12-5 and TRBJ2-5, with a possible D match to TRBD1 (6 bases). Looked up from germline, CDR1 is LGHNT and CDR2 is FRNRAP. This CDR3 comprises 12 residues. V lost 11 bases, J lost 5 bases, and 15 bases lay in between.

The chain combines TRBV5-4 with TRBJ2-1; the D gene is possibly TRBD1 (7 bases). From germline, CDR1 is SGHNT and CDR2 YYREEE (reference sequence). V gave up 5 bases and J gave up 8 bases, with 17 bases separating them. This CDR3 spans 14 amino acids. CDR3 region: CASSSAGGSHEQFF. The CDR3 DNA reads as TGTGCCAGCAGTTCAGCAGGGGGGTCCCATGAGCAGTTCTTC.

V usage is TRBV12-3 or TRBV12-4 and J usage is TRBJ2-2; D remains unclear. This CDR3 is built from 12 residues. Between the trimmed V and J ends, which lost 7 bases and 2 bases, there was a span of 5 bases. The CDR3 region is CASTENTGELFF. The CDR3 DNA is TGTGCCAGCACCGAAAACACCGGGGAGCTGTTTTTT.

The chain recombines TRBV19 with TRBJ1-2; no reliable D call. Germline V CDR1 and CDR2: LNHDA, SQIVND (reference sequence). V was cut by 1 base and J by 0 bases, with 12 bases left in between. This CDR3 comprises 16 residues. CDR3 DNA sequence: TGTGCCAGTAGTATAGTAACGGCAGGAGCTAACTATGGCTACACCTTC. Translated, it gives CASSIVTAGANYGYTF.

The J gene is TRBJ2-3, the V gene TRBV4-2, with 10 bases lining up with TRBD2. Germline V gene data show CDR1 as LGHNA and CDR2 as YNFKEQ. V trimming: 0 bases; J trimming: 5 bases; junction bases outside the gene matches: 5. This CDR3 comprises 16 residues. CDR3 DNA: TGTGCCAGCAGCCAAGAAAGGAGCGGGGGGGTAGATACGCAGTATTTT. Its translation: CASSQERSGGVDTQYF.

The chain combines TRBV28 with TRBJ1-4, with D possibly TRBD1 on 5 matching bases. V was clipped by 2 bases and J by 0 bases, with 7 bases between them. Per the germline V gene, CDR1 is MDHEN and CDR2 is SYDVKM. The CDR3 spans 15 residues. Here the CDR3 DNA reads TGTGCCAGCAGTTTAAGGGGTTCAACTAATGAAAAACTGTTTTTT. Its translation is CASSLRGSTNEKLFF.

The CDR3 here is CASSSPGTGSVETQYF. As DNA, the CDR3 is TGTGCCAGCAGTTCACCCGGGACAGGGAGCGTAGAGACCCAGTACTTC. The chain recombines TRBV11-2 with TRBJ2-5, with TRBD1 identical over 9 bases. Germline loops: CDR1 SGHAT, CDR2 FQNNGV. V was pared by 6 bases and J by 4 bases, with 12 bases of the junction left unmatched. CDR3 length equals 16 residues.

The chain employs TRBV5-1 and TRBJ2-7, with 15 bases identical to TRBD2. Germline V CDR1 and CDR2: SGHRS, YFSETQ. This CDR3 is 18 amino acids long. V lost 0 bases and J lost 2; bases outside the gene matches: 6. The CDR3 protein is CASSLGPGLAGGTYEQYF. The DNA of the CDR3 is TGCGCCAGCAGCTTGGGCCCGGGACTAGCGGGAGGAACCTACGAGCAGTACTTC. The variable domain in full, with the rest retrieved from reference TRBV5-1 and TRBJ2-7, is KAGVTQTPRYLIKTRGQQVTLSCSPISGHRSVSWYQQTPGQGLQFLFEYFSETQRNKGNFPGRFSGRQFSNSRSEMNVSTLELGDSALYLCASSLGPGLAGGTYEQYFGPGTRLTVT.

This chain uses TRBV6-1 with TRBJ2-5; no reliable D call. This CDR3 spans 10 amino acids. Germline CDR1 reads MNHNS; CDR2 reads SASEGT. Trimming took off 3 bases at V and 6 bases at J, with 2 bases between the two ends. DNA of the CDR3: TGTGCCAGCAGTGAGAAGACCCAGTACTTC. Translating it yields CASSEKTQYF.

The V and J genes are TRBV5-1 and TRBJ2-2, with D possibly matching TRBD1 (6 bases). The V end was cut by 0 bases, the J end by 0 bases, with 12 bases between. In germline, CDR1 is SGHRS, CDR2 YFSETQ. CDR3 length: 17 residues. Here the CDR3 reads CASSLAGTSANTGELFF. The CDR3 DNA follows: TGCGCCAGCAGCTTGGCCGGGACAAGTGCGAACACCGGGGAGCTGTTTTTT.

The genes are TRBV4-3 and TRBJ2-3; D perhaps matches TRBD2 (6 bases). The V gene's germline CDR1 is LGHNA and CDR2 YSLEER. The CDR3 loop spans 14 amino acids. Between the trimmed V and J ends, which lost 0 bases and 7 bases, there was a span of 11 bases. In nucleotides, the CDR3 is TGCGCCAGCAGCCAAGATCTACTAGCCAATACGCAGTATTTT. It codes for CASSQDLLANTQYF.

V usage is TRBV7-6 and J usage is TRBJ2-2; 9 bases map to TRBD2. Trimming removed 5 bases from V and 5 bases from J; junction bases left unmatched: 9. Germline values: CDR1 SGHVS, CDR2 FNYEAQ. This CDR3 comprises 16 residues. The CDR3 loop reads CASSEAGGGSTGELFF. In nucleotides, the CDR3 is TGTGCCAGCAGCGAGGCGGGAGGGGGAAGTACCGGGGAGCTGTTTTTT.

This clone was observed a handful of times. The chain combines TRBV4-3 with TRBJ1-1, with D unresolved. Germline V gives CDR1 LGHNA, CDR2 YSLEER. Trimming pared 0 bases from V and 4 bases from J, leaving 9 bases between. The CDR3 is made up of 14 amino acids. The CDR3 bases are TGCGCCAGCAGCCAAGATGCAGGACTCACTGAAGCTTTCTTT. The encoded protein is CASSQDAGLTEAFF.

The chain employs TRBV6-1 and TRBJ2-3, with 8 bases that match TRBD1. There are 13 residues in the CDR3. V lost 3 bases to trimming and J lost 5 bases; unmatched junction nucleotides: 1. From germline, CDR1 is MNHNS and CDR2 SASEGT. The CDR3 loop reads CASSDGQGDTQYF. The CDR3 nucleotides read TGTGCCAGCAGTGACGGACAGGGAGATACGCAGTATTTT.

The V and J genes are TRBV7-9 and TRBJ2-5; no reliable D call. Between the trimmed V and J ends, which lost 5 bases and 3 bases, there was a span of 13 bases. This CDR3 is 14 amino acids long. The germline V gene has CDR1 SEHNR and CDR2 FQNEAQ (reference sequence). In nucleotides, the CDR3 is TGTGCCAGCAGCCTAAGACTGGATAAAGAGACCCAGTACTTC. Translating it yields CASSLRLDKETQYF.

The chain combines TRBV29-1 with TRBJ2-3; 11 bases are shared with TRBD2. The CDR3 extends over 15 amino acids. J gave up 0 bases and V 5 bases, and 4 bases lay outside the gene matches. CDR1 and CDR2 from the germline V gene are SQVTM and ANQGSEA. The CDR3: CSVYGTSGSTDTQYF. CDR3 DNA: TGCAGCGTTTACGGGACTAGCGGTAGCACAGATACGCAGTATTTT.

The chain joins TRBV12-3 or TRBV12-4 to TRBJ2-1; no definite D call. Trimming removed 3 bases from V and 10 bases from J, with 10 bases in between. CDR3 length equals 12 residues. In DNA form, the CDR3 reads TGTGCCAGCAGTTTCCCAAAATTGGAGCAGTTCTTC. This translates into CASSFPKLEQFF.